The present TCR beta chain was sequenced within a study of T cell responses to AZD1222 COVID-19 vaccine. V lost 9 bases to trimming and J lost 8 bases; unmatched junction nucleotides: 5. The CDR3 extends over 13 amino acids. Germline-derived CDR1 and CDR2 are MDHEN and SYDVKM. TCRdb's copy holds only in-frame clones and misses some; the assay was immunoSEQ multiplex PCR. The data show some 130,000 clones, with 75% to 95% seen just once and 6.9% held by the top ten. This sequence was found in an adult in good health. Sample: peripheral blood, taken on day 0 of AZD1222 vaccination. The chain carries TRBV28 and TRBJ1-4, with 11 bases that match TRBD1. Written as DNA, the CDR3 is TGTGCCAGTATGGGACAGGGGGAGGAAAAACTGTTTTTT. Translated, it gives CASMGQGEEKLFF.